This TCR beta chain is from a study of T cell changes during pregnancy in multiple sclerosis (dated by TCRdb to about 2019). About the full investigation: The study looked at changes in the T cell repertoire across pregnancy in women with multiple sclerosis.

Library generation was performed with the immunoSEQ multiplex PCR assay. TCRdb holds this immuneACCESS table with in-frame rearrangements only. Some clones are missing; in checked studies, unresolved V genes explain under half, and the rest has no known cause. Across this sample there are over 90,000 clones, with around 94% seen only once. The ten largest make up 0.8% to 1% of the sample. Looking up the germline V gene yields CDR1 SGHRS and CDR2 YFSETQ. From cysteine to phenylalanine, the CDR3 is 15 amino acids long. Left in the record is the CDR3 DNA by itself, 45 bases read in frame from the first base. V gives up 0 bases and J gives up 4 bases, and the segment between their germline ends measures 13 bases. Of note for this clone: Its antigen specificity is not known. No much larger clonotype is one base removed from it; base qualities were not supplied.

The sequence derives from a female donor with multiple sclerosis, enrolled in a pregnancy study. The sample consisted of peripheral blood, taken after pregnancy. The V and J genes are TRBV5-1 and TRBJ2-5; D gene: possibly TRBD2, on 5 matching bases. The nucleotides are TGCGCCAGCAGCTTGGTTACGGGAATAGGAGAGACCCAGTACTTC. This translates into CASSLVTGIGETQYF.